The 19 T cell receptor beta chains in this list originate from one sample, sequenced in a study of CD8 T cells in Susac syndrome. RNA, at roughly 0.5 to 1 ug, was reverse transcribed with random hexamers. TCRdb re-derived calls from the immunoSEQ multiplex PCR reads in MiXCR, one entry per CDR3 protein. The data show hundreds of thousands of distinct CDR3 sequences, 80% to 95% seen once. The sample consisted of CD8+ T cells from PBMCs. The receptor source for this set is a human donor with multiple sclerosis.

The CDR3 spells CASSLRQELHYEQYF. In DNA, the CDR3 is TGTGCCAGCAGCTTAAGACAGGAGCTCCACTACGAGCAGTACTTC. This rearrangement joins TRBV13 to TRBJ2-7, with TRBD1 as a possible D gene (6 bases). This CDR3 has 15 amino acids. Germline V gene data show CDR1 as PRHDT and CDR2 as FYEKMQ (reference sequence). V shed 2 bases and J shed 3 bases, with 14 bases lying between them.

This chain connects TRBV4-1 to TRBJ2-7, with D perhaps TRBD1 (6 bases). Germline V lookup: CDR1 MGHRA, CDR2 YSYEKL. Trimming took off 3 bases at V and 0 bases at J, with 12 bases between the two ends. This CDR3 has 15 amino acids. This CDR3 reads CASSHADSPSYEQYF. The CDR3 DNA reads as TGCGCCAGCAGCCACGCGGACAGTCCCTCCTACGAGCAGTACTTC.

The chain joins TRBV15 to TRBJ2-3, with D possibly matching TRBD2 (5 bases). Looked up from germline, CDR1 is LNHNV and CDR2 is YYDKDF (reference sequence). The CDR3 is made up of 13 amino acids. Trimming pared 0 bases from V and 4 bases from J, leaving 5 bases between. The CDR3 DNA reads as TGTGCCACCAGCAGAGAGGAGGCAGATACGCAGTATTTT. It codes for CATSREEADTQYF.

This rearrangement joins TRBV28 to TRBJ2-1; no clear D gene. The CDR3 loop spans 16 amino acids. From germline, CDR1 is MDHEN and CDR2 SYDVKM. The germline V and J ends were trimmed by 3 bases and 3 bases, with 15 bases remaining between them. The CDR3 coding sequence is TGTGCCAGCAGTTTGAGAGGCAGGAGATACTACAATGAGCAGTTCTTC. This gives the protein CASSLRGRRYYNEQFF.

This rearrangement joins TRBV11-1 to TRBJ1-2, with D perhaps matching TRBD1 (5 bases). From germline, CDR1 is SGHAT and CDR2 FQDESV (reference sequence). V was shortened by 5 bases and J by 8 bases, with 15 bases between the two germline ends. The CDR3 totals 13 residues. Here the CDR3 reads CASSPHGGAGYTF. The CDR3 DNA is TGTGCCAGCAGCCCACATGGAGGGGCCGGCTACACCTTC.

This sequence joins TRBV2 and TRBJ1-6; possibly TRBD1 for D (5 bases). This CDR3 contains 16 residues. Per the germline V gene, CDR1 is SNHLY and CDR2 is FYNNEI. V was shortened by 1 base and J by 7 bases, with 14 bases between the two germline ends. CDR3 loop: CASSEGSDWGNSPLHF. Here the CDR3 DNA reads TGTGCCAGCAGTGAAGGAAGCGATTGGGGGAATTCACCCCTCCACTTT. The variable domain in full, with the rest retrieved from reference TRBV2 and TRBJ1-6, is EPEVTQTPSHQVTQMGQEVILRCVPISNHLYFYWYRQILGQKVEFLVSFYNNEISEKSEIFDDQFSVERPDGSNFTLKIRSTKLEDSAMYFCASSEGSDWGNSPLHFGNGTRLTVT.

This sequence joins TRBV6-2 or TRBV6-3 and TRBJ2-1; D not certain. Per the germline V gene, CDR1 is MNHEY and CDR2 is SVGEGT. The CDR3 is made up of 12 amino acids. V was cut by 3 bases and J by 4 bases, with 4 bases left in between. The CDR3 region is CASSYTYNEQFF. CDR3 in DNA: TGTGCCAGCAGTTATACGTACAATGAGCAGTTCTTC.

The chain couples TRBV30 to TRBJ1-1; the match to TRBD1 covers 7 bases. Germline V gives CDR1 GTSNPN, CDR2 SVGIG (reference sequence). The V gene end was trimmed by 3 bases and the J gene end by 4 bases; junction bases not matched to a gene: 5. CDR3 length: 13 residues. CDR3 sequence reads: CAWRTGRVTEAFF. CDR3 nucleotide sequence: TGTGCCTGGAGGACAGGGCGGGTCACTGAAGCTTTCTTT.

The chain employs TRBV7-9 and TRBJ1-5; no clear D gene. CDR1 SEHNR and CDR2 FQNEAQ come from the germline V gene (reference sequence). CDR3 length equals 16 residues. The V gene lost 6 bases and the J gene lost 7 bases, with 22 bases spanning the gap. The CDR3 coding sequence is TGTGCCAGCAGTTCCACCGCGGCCAGTTCGGGCCAGCCCCAGCATTTT. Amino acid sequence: CASSSTAASSGQPQHF.

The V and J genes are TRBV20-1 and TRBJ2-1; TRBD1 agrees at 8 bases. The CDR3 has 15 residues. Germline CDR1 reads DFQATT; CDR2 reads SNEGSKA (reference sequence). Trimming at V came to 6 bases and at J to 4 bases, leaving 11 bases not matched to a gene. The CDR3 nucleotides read TGCAGTGCCATAACCAGGGGGCCCCCTTACAATGAGCAGTTCTTC. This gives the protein CSAITRGPPYNEQFF.

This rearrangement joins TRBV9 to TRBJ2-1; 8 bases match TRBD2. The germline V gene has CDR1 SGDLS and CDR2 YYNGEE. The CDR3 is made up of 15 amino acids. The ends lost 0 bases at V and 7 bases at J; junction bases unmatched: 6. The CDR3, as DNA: TGTGCCAGCAGCGTAGCGGGAGGCGGGGGGAATGAGCAGTTCTTC. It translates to CASSVAGGGGNEQFF.

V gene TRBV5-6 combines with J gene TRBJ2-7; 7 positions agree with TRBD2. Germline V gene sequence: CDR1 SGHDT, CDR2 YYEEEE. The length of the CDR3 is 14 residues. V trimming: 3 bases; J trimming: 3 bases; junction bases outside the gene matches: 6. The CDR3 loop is CASSSGLGHYEQYF. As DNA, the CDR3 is TGTGCCAGCAGCTCCGGACTAGGACACTACGAGCAGTACTTC.

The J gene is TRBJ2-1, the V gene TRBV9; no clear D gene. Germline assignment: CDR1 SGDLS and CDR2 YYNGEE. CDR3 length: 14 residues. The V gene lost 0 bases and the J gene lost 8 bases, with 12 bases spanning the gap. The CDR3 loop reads CASSVAASHHEQFF. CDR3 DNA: TGTGCCAGCAGCGTAGCTGCCAGTCACCATGAGCAGTTCTTC.

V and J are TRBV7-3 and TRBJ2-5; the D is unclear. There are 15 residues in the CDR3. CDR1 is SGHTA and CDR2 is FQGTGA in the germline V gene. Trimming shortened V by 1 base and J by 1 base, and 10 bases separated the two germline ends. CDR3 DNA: TGTGCCAGCAGCTTAAGCCCGGCCCCCCAAGAGACCCAGTACTTC. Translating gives CASSLSPAPQETQYF.

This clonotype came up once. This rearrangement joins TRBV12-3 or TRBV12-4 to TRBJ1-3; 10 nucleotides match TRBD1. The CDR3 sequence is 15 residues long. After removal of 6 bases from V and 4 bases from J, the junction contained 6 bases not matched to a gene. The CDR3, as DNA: TGTGCCAGCAGCGCGACAGGGGGCTTCGGAAACACCATATATTTT. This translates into CASSATGGFGNTIYF.

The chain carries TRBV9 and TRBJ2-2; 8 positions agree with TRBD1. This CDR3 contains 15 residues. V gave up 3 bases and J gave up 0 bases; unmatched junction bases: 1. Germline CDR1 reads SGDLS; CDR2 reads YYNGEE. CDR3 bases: TGTGCCAGCAGCGGACAGGGGACGAACACCGGGGAGCTGTTTTTT. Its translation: CASSGQGTNTGELFF.

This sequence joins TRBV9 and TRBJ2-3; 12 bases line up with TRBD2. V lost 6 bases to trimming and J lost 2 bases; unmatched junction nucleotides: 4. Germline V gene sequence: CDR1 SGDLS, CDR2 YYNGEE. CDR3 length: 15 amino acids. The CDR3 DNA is TGTGCCAGCACTAGCGGGGGGGTTTTCACAGATACGCAGTATTTT. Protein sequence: CASTSGGVFTDTQYF.

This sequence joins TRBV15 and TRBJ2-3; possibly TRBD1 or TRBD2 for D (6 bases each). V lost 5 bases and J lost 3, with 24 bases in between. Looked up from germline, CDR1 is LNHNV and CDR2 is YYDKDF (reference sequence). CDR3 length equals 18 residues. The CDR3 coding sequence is TGTGCCACCAGCGCGCGTCTGGCTAGGGGGGCAGGTACAGATACGCAGTATTTT. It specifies CATSARLARGAGTDTQYF.

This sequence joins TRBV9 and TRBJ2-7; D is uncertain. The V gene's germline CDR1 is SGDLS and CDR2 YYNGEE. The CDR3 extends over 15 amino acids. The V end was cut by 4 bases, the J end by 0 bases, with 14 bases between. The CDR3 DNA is TGTGCCAGCAGCCCCCGTAGGGCCCCCTCCTACGAGCAGTACTTC. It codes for CASSPRRAPSYEQYF.